This TCR beta chain derives from a study of CD4 T cells in relation to SARS-CoV-2 and coronaviruses. Remarks on this clone: Its specificity is unknown.

TCRdb's table, derived via immunoSEQ multiplex PCR, lists solely in-frame clones and lacks some. The table records approximately 20,000 clones, around 68% of them present only once. Study findings and constraints: In roughly 65% of donors, memory CD4+ clonotypes crossrecognized SARS-CoV-2 and at least one common cold coronavirus spike.

Germline CDR1 reads KGHSH; CDR2 reads LQKENI. Trimming pared 0 bases from V and 1 base from J, leaving 14 bases between. The CDR3 sequence is 17 residues long. The unexposed donors gave CD4+ T cells in about 2010-2019, prior to COVID-19. CD4+ T cells were isolated from the cells after about 11 days of culture. The V call is TRBV18, the J call TRBJ2-3; possible D gene TRBD1, 5 bases. This clonotype was sampled from a human donor in good health. The source material was CD4+ T cells from PBMCs, cultured in vitro. In DNA, the CDR3 is TGTGCCAGCTCACCACCGGGGCCCACTCCGGGCACAGATACGCAGTATTTT. Its protein product is CASSPPGPTPGTDTQYF.